Presented here are 5 T cell receptor beta chains from one specimen sequenced in a study of shared clonotypes between healthy human individuals. Only in-frame clones appear in the TCRdb table, and some are missing; sequencing was by immunoSEQ multiplex PCR. The table shows roughly 720,000 clones, with about nine tenths occurring only once. The sequenced material came from memory CD8+ T cells from PBMCs. Subset described: CD45RO+ cells pooled with CCR7-negative TemRA cells. These receptors came from a man aged 18 to 29 in good health. Some clones in this sample may be carry-over from other donors' samples.

V and J are TRBV28 and TRBJ1-1; 9 bases agree with TRBD1. Germline V gene data show CDR1 as MDHEN and CDR2 as SYDVKM. The junction had 5 bases not matched to a gene; V was cut back by 6 bases and J by 6 bases. The CDR3 runs 13 residues. The CDR3 sequence is CASRRQGGSEAFF. CDR3 bases: TGTGCCAGCAGACGACAGGGGGGCTCTGAAGCTTTCTTT.

The CDR3 spells CASTQGAGTDTQYF. The CDR3 nucleotides read TGTGCCAGCACACAGGGGGCGGGCACAGATACGCAGTATTTT. The J gene is TRBJ2-3, the V gene TRBV27; TRBD1 matches 9 bases. CDR1 is MNHEY, CDR2 SMNVEV, per germline (reference sequence). There are 14 residues in the CDR3. With V trimmed by 7 bases and J by 1 base, 3 bases remained unmatched.

In DNA, the CDR3 is TGTGCCAGCAGCGAAACAGGGCCTTTCACCTACGAGCAGTACTTC. The encoded protein is CASSETGPFTYEQYF. J is TRBJ2-7 and V is TRBV5-8, with D perhaps TRBD1 (6 bases). CDR1 and CDR2 from the germline V gene are SGHTS and YDEGEE. Trimming shortened V by 4 bases and J by 2 bases, and 16 bases separated the two germline ends. The CDR3 runs to 15 residues.

About this clone: One end of the junction does not line up with germline, which may come from a read error. V usage is TRBV9 and J usage is TRBJ2-5; 8 bases are shared with TRBD2. The CDR3 runs 16 residues. Germline CDR1 reads SGDLS; CDR2 reads YYNGEE. Here the CDR3 DNA reads TGTGCCAGCATGCCCCCGGCTAGCGGGTTCCAAAAGACCCAGTACTTC. Protein sequence: CASMPPASGFQKTQYF.

At least ten counts were recorded for this clone. V and J are TRBV27 and TRBJ1-2, with a possible D match to TRBD1 (5 bases). CDR1 and CDR2 from the germline V gene are MNHEY and SMNVEV (reference sequence). This CDR3 spans 13 amino acids. Trimming left V 5 bases short and J 7 bases short, with 14 bases between. This CDR3 is CASSPPGMGGYTF. The CDR3 DNA reads as TGTGCCAGCAGTCCCCCAGGGATGGGTGGCTACACCTTC.